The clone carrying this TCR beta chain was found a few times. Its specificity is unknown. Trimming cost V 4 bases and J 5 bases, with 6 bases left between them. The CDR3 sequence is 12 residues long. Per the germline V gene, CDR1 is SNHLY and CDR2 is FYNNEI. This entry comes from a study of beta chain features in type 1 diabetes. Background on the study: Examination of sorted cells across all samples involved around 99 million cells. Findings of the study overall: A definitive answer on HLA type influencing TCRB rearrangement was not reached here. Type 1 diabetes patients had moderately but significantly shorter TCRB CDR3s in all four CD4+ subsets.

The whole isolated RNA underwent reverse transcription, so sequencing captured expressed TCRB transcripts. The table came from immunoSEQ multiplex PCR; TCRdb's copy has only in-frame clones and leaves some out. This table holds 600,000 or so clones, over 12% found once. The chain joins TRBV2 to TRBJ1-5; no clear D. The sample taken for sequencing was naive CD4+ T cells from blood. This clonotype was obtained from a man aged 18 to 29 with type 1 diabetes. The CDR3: CASSVGDQPQHF. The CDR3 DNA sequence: TGTGCCAGCAGTGTCGGGGATCAGCCCCAGCATTTT.